These 32 T cell receptor beta chains share one sample of origin, sequenced in a study of PD-1 blockade in classical Hodgkin lymphoma. TCRdb keeps only in-frame clones here, not all; method: immunoSEQ multiplex PCR. The repertoire holds about 100,000 clones, with about 88% as singletons. Every one of the patients relapsed after autologous stem cell transplantation (brentuximab vedotin exposure was variable). Here the sequenced sample was peripheral blood mononuclear cells (PBMCs), taken before the second cycle of nivolumab. These receptors were obtained from a human donor with classical Hodgkin lymphoma.

This chain uses TRBV10-1 with TRBJ1-1, with D maybe TRBD1 (5 bases). The ends were cut back, 6 bases at V and 2 bases at J, with 16 bases in the middle. The CDR3 is 15 residues long. The germline gives CDR1 WNHNN, CDR2 SYGVQD (reference sequence). In DNA, the CDR3 is TGCGCCAGCAGCGCAGACAGAACCCCTAACACTGAAGCTTTCTTT. Translated: CASSADRTPNTEAFF.

This rearrangement joins TRBV6-5 to TRBJ2-7, with 8 bases aligning to TRBD1. Germline loops: CDR1 MNHEY, CDR2 SVGAGI. The CDR3 has 15 amino acids. The junction had 6 bases not matched to a gene; V was cut back by 1 base and J by 4 bases. CDR3 protein: CASSYFQGAPYEQYF. In nucleotides, the CDR3 is TGTGCCAGCAGTTACTTTCAGGGGGCTCCATACGAGCAGTACTTC.

V gene TRBV11-2 combines with J gene TRBJ1-4; D not resolved. Trimming removed 5 bases at V and 14 bases at J, with 12 bases between. Germline loops: CDR1 SGHAT, CDR2 FQNNGV. The CDR3 is made up of 11 amino acids. The DNA for the CDR3 is TGTGCCAGCAGCCCCCCCGGACGGCTGTTTTTT. Residues: CASSPPGRLFF.

In its sample, this clone was seen once. The chain employs TRBV2 and TRBJ1-1; 7 bases agree with TRBD1. V shed 7 bases and J 6 bases; nucleotides not matched to a gene: 8. The length of the CDR3 is 13 residues. Germline CDR1 is SNHLY and CDR2 is FYNNEI. CDR3 sequence reads: CASTRGAPAEAFF. The CDR3 nucleotides are TGTGCCAGCACCAGGGGGGCGCCTGCTGAAGCTTTCTTT.

The DNA for the CDR3 is TGCAGCGCCGGGCGGGAGTTCAACGAGCAGTACTTC. Its translation is CSAGREFNEQYF. The chain couples TRBV29-1 to TRBJ2-7; 7 bases match TRBD2. The germline CDR1 and CDR2 sequences are SQVTM and ANQGSEA. The CDR3 runs to 12 residues. After removal of 7 bases from V and 5 bases from J, the junction contained 8 bases not matched to a gene.

The chain uses TRBV9 and TRBJ1-1, with D possibly being TRBD1 (5 bases). CDR1 SGDLS and CDR2 YYNGEE come from the germline V gene. The V gene lost 0 bases and the J gene lost 5 bases, with 11 bases spanning the gap. The CDR3 totals 14 residues. Here the CDR3 DNA reads TGTGCCAGCAGCGTAGGGTGGGAGGGGACTGAAGCTTTCTTT. This codes for CASSVGWEGTEAFF. The whole variable domain, filled in from reference TRBV9 and TRBJ1-1, reads DSGVTQTPKHLITATGQRVTLRCSPRSGDLSVYWYQQSLDQGLQFLIQYYNGEERAKGNILERFSAQQFPDLHSELNLSSLELGDSALYFCASSVGWEGTEAFFGQGTRLTVV.

V is TRBV28 and J is TRBJ2-2, with D uncertain. V lost 5 bases to trimming and J lost 1 base, with 8 bases between them. Germline CDR1 and CDR2: MDHEN and SYDVKM. This CDR3 has 14 residues. The CDR3 reads CASSQRLNTGELFF. Written as DNA, the CDR3 is TGTGCCAGCAGTCAACGACTGAACACCGGGGAGCTGTTTTTT.

The sample holds one count of this clone. This rearrangement joins TRBV7-6 to TRBJ2-5; the D is unclear. The length of the CDR3 is 14 residues. The V gene lost 5 bases and the J gene lost 4 bases, with 14 bases spanning the gap. Germline CDR1 is SGHVS and CDR2 is FNYEAQ. The CDR3 is CASSRSGPSETQYF. The CDR3 DNA reads as TGTGCCAGCAGCCGCTCCGGCCCCTCAGAGACCCAGTACTTC.

The V gene is TRBV7-2, the J gene TRBJ1-2; D possibly corresponds to TRBD1 (6 bases). This CDR3 region has 16 residues. Trimming stripped 0 bases from V and 2 bases from J, with 13 bases between. Per the germline V gene, CDR1 is SGHTA and CDR2 is FQGNSA. The CDR3 loop reads CASSLAGGSKNYGYTF. CDR3 DNA: TGTGCCAGCAGCTTAGCGGGGGGCTCAAAAAACTATGGCTACACCTTC. Full variable domain (remainder filled in from reference TRBV7-2 and TRBJ1-2): GAGVSQSPSNKVTEKGKDVELRCDPISGHTALYWYRQSLGQGLEFLIYFQGNSAPDKSGLPSDRFSAERTGGSVSTLTIQRTQQEDSAVYLCASSLAGGSKNYGYTFGSGTRLTVV.

The rearrangement links TRBV30 to TRBJ1-5, with D uncertain. The CDR3 length is 14 residues. V shed 4 bases and J shed 9 bases, with 19 bases lying between them. Germline V gene sequence: CDR1 GTSNPN, CDR2 SVGIG (reference sequence). The CDR3 DNA follows: TGTGCCTGGAACGCCCCTCCCCTGGGATCGCCCCAGCATTTT. Translating gives CAWNAPPLGSPQHF.

In DNA, the CDR3 is TGTGCCAGCTCACCACCGCCGGGACAGCGGAGCTCCTACAATGAGCAGTTCTTC. Protein: CASSPPPGQRSSYNEQFF. The chain links TRBV18 to TRBJ2-1; 7 nucleotides match TRBD1. Germline trimming cut 0 bases from V and 0 bases from J; bases unmatched to any gene: 8. Per germline, CDR1 KGHSH and CDR2 LQKENI. The CDR3 length is 18 residues.

V gene TRBV7-9 combines with J gene TRBJ2-3; perhaps TRBD2 as D (5 bases). This CDR3 is 17 amino acids long. Germline CDR1 and CDR2: SEHNR and FQNEAQ (reference sequence). V lost 2 bases and J lost 2, with 17 bases in between. CDR3 residues: CASSLRRTGVVTDTQYF. CDR3 coding DNA: TGTGCCAGCAGCTTAAGGAGGACTGGAGTGGTCACAGATACGCAGTATTTT. Looking up the rest from reference TRBV7-9 and TRBJ2-3 gives the full variable domain: DTGVSQNPRHKITKRGQNVTFRCDPISEHNRLYWYRQTLGQGPEFLTYFQNEAQLEKSRLLSDRFSAERPKGSFSTLEIQRTEQGDSAMYLCASSLRRTGVVTDTQYFGPGTRLTVL.

The chain recombines TRBV20-1 with TRBJ1-1, with 7 bases aligning to TRBD1. This CDR3 comprises 11 residues. In germline, CDR1 is DFQATT, CDR2 SNEGSKA (reference sequence). Trimming removed 4 bases from V and 8 bases from J; junction bases left unmatched: 4. For the CDR3, the DNA is TGCAGTGCTACAACGGACAGGGAAGCTTTCTTT. It yields the protein CSATTDREAFF.

This clone was counted once. CDR3 protein: CASSFSLQETQYF. The CDR3 DNA is TGTGCCAGCAGTTTTAGTTTACAAGAGACCCAGTACTTC. The chain employs TRBV28 and TRBJ2-5; no firm D call. This CDR3 comprises 13 residues. Trimming cost V 3 bases and J 2 bases, with 7 bases left between them. Germline values: CDR1 MDHEN, CDR2 SYDVKM.

The J gene is TRBJ1-1, the V gene TRBV6-5; D unresolved. V lost 3 bases, J lost 0 bases, and 5 bases lay in between. The CDR3 is 13 residues long. Germline CDR1 MNHEY, CDR2 SVGAGI. The CDR3 DNA follows: TGTGCCAGCAGTTATCACGTGAACACTGAAGCTTTCTTT. Translated, it gives CASSYHVNTEAFF.

This chain uses TRBV14 with TRBJ2-3; D uncertain. V lost 1 base and J 1 base, leaving 15 bases between the germline ends. CDR1 is SGHDN and CDR2 is FVKESK in the germline V gene. The CDR3 sequence is 17 residues long. The CDR3 DNA is TGTGCCAGCAGCCAAGCCCTCTCCACCACGGGCACAGATACGCAGTATTTT. It specifies CASSQALSTTGTDTQYF.

About this clone: The junction and the germline gene differ at one end; a read error may be behind it. V is TRBV6-1 and J is TRBJ1-2; TRBD1 might be the D (6 bases). Germline CDR1 is MNHNS and CDR2 is SASEGT. This CDR3 is 17 amino acids long. The DNA for the CDR3 is TGTGCCAGCAGTGGGGCGGCAGGGGTTGTCGCTAACTATGACTACACCTTC. This sequence encodes CASSGAAGVVANYDYTF.

The chain joins TRBV5-4 to TRBJ2-7; D is unclear. Germline V gene lookup returns CDR1 SGHNT and CDR2 YYREEE (reference sequence). This CDR3 comprises 15 residues. The V end lost 0 bases, the J end lost 0 bases, and 10 bases lay between the germline ends. CDR3 in DNA: TGTGCCAGCAGCTTGGGCAGGTCCGGCTCCTACGAGCAGTACTTC. It yields the protein CASSLGRSGSYEQYF.

This clone turned up a few times. The chain employs TRBV15 and TRBJ1-3; TRBD1 matches at 8 bases. The V gene's germline CDR1 is LNHNV and CDR2 YYDKDF (reference sequence). Trimming cost V 5 bases and J 1 base; bases outside gene matches: 4. CDR3 length: 15 residues. The CDR3 DNA reads TGTGCCACCAGCTCTCACAGGGGGTCTGGAAACACCATATATTTT. Translation: CATSSHRGSGNTIYF.

V gene TRBV15 combines with J gene TRBJ2-3, with 9 bases that match TRBD2. This CDR3 is 21 amino acids long. From germline, CDR1 is LNHNV and CDR2 YYDKDF (reference sequence). Trimming cost V 0 bases and J 7 bases; bases outside gene matches: 23. CDR3 coding DNA: TGTGCCACCAGCAGAGATGTGGTACAGGGGATAATAGCGGGAGAGGTTAATACGCAGTATTTT. Translation gives CATSRDVVQGIIAGEVNTQYF. Variable domain in full (rest from reference TRBV15 and TRBJ2-3): DAMVIQNPRYQVTQFGKPVTLSCSQTLNHNVMYWYQQKSSQAPKLLFHYYDKDFNNEADTPDNFQSRRPNTSFCFLDIRSPGLGDTAMYLCATSRDVVQGIIAGEVNTQYFGPGTRLTVL.

This sequence joins TRBV10-2 and TRBJ2-7; D tentatively fits TRBD1 or TRBD2 (7 bases each). Trimming shortened V by 3 bases and J by 2 bases, and 11 bases separated the two germline ends. Germline lookup yields CDR1 WSHSY and CDR2 SAAADI. This CDR3 has 14 residues. CDR3 bases: TGCGCCAGCAGTGACAGGGGGGGGACCTACGAGCAGTACTTC. Encoded protein: CASSDRGGTYEQYF.

The chain has TRBV2 and TRBJ1-1; 8 nucleotides line up with TRBD1. Per germline, CDR1 SNHLY and CDR2 FYNNEI. The V and J ends lost 6 bases and 2 bases, in that order; junction bases with no gene match: 2. The CDR3 loop spans 13 amino acids. The CDR3 protein is CASSRGPNTEAFF. CDR3 sequence (DNA): TGTGCCAGCAGCAGGGGGCCAAACACTGAAGCTTTCTTT. The variable domain in full, with the rest retrieved from reference TRBV2 and TRBJ1-1, is EPEVTQTPSHQVTQMGQEVILRCVPISNHLYFYWYRQILGQKVEFLVSFYNNEISEKSEIFDDQFSVERPDGSNFTLKIRSTKLEDSAMYFCASSRGPNTEAFFGQGTRLTVV.

As to this clone: This same CDR3 is encoded by further DNA sequences in the sample. V is TRBV6-5 and J is TRBJ2-7; D possibly corresponds to TRBD2 (6 bases). Germline V gives CDR1 MNHEY, CDR2 SVGAGI. V gave up 0 bases and J gave up 1 base, with 10 bases separating them. The CDR3 is made up of 15 amino acids. CDR3 sequence: CASSYSGGSSYEQYF. CDR3 bases: TGTGCCAGCAGTTACTCTGGGGGGAGTTCCTACGAGCAGTACTTC.

V usage is TRBV6-6 and J usage is TRBJ1-5, with D hard to call. V was trimmed by 0 bases and J by 2 bases, leaving 11 bases between them. This CDR3 comprises 16 residues. The germline V gene has CDR1 MNHNY and CDR2 SVGAGI (reference sequence). CDR3 sequence reads: CASSYSQVGGNQPQHF. The DNA of the CDR3 is TGTGCCAGCAGTTACTCGCAGGTTGGCGGCAATCAGCCCCAGCATTTT.

This chain uses TRBV28 with TRBJ1-1; D is unresolved. The CDR3 loop spans 12 amino acids. The germline V gene has CDR1 MDHEN and CDR2 SYDVKM. Trimming removed 2 bases from V and 8 bases from J, with 9 bases in between. CDR3 bases: TGTGCCAGCAGTTTAAGGGTGACCGAAGCTTTCTTT. Its protein is CASSLRVTEAFF.

The chain couples TRBV4-1 to TRBJ2-7, with 11 bases identical to TRBD2. In germline, CDR1 is MGHRA, CDR2 YSYEKL. J lost 1 base, V lost 1 base, and 6 bases had no gene match. The CDR3 extends over 17 amino acids. The chain's CDR3 is CASSQVVGLAGSYEQYF. In nucleotides, the CDR3 is TGCGCCAGCAGCCAAGTGGTCGGACTAGCGGGTTCCTACGAGCAGTACTTC.

The chain recombines TRBV10-3 with TRBJ2-7; D unclear. V was cut by 8 bases and J by 0 bases, with 8 bases left in between. Germline V CDR1 and CDR2: ENHRY, SYGVKD. CDR3 length: 12 amino acids. The CDR3 nucleotides are TGTGCCATCGGGCTAAACTCCTACGAGCAGTACTTC. Residues: CAIGLNSYEQYF.

This sequence joins TRBV19 and TRBJ1-2; 8 bases fit TRBD1. CDR3 length equals 18 residues. With 7 bases clipped from V and 4 bases from J, the junction kept 20 bases outside the gene matches. Germline V gives CDR1 LNHDA, CDR2 SQIVND (reference sequence). The CDR3 region has the DNA TGTGCCAGTACCCCGCCAGGACAGGGCCCGAAAAGCCGCTATGGCTACACCTTC. It codes for CASTPPGQGPKSRYGYTF.

The gene calls are TRBV30 and TRBJ1-5; D call uncertain. Trimming cost V 2 bases and J 6 bases, with 8 bases left between them. Germline-derived CDR1 and CDR2 are GTSNPN and SVGIG (reference sequence). This CDR3 has 12 amino acids. The CDR3 is CAWSRDGQPQHF. The CDR3 region has the DNA TGTGCCTGGAGTCGGGATGGTCAGCCCCAGCATTTT.

The count of this clone is one. The chain combines TRBV11-1 with TRBJ2-5, with a weak D call TRBD1 (6 bases). The CDR3 has 15 amino acids. Between the trimmed V and J ends, which lost 1 base and 0 bases, there was a span of 9 bases. Germline V CDR1 and CDR2: SGHAT, FQDESV (reference sequence). The CDR3 DNA reads TGTGCCAGCAGCTTAGGCCAGGGGAACCAAGAGACCCAGTACTTC. Translating gives CASSLGQGNQETQYF.

The rearrangement joins TRBV19 to TRBJ2-1; D tentatively reads TRBD1 or TRBD2 (7 bases each). The CDR3 has 17 amino acids. Trimming pared 5 bases from V and 3 bases from J, leaving 20 bases between. Germline V gene sequence: CDR1 LNHDA, CDR2 SQIVND (reference sequence). CDR3 DNA sequence: TGTGCCAGTAGTCGCATCCCAGGGGGGGGAGACTACAATGAGCAGTTCTTC. Amino acid sequence: CASSRIPGGGDYNEQFF.

The chain has TRBV2 and TRBJ2-4; a weak D match, TRBD1 (6 bases). Trimming stripped 6 bases from V and 0 bases from J, with 12 bases between. The CDR3 is 15 residues long. Per germline, CDR1 SNHLY and CDR2 FYNNEI. The CDR3 here is CASRVEGVAKNIQYF. CDR3 sequence (DNA): TGTGCCAGCAGGGTCGAGGGGGTAGCCAAAAACATTCAGTACTTC.